What follows are 22 T cell receptor beta chains derived from one specimen sequenced in a study of T cells in Graves' hyperthyroidism and ophthalmopathy. It was RNA transcripts that yielded the amplified TCR beta CDR3 regions. An initial round of RT-PCR targeting the TCR CDR3 relied on the HTBI primer set. TCRdb ran MiXCR on the multiplex PCR reads and lists one entry per CDR3 protein. This repertoire shows roughly 660,000 distinct CDR3 sequences, 15% to 20% found once; its top ten account for around 16%. Sequenced sample: blood. The source of these receptors is a man aged 50 to 59 with Graves' hyperthyroidism.

To note about this clonotype: This may arise from a read error, as a much more abundant clone is one base away. The chain links TRBV12-3 or TRBV12-4 to TRBJ1-5; unclear D gene. The CDR3 covers 13 residues. The CDR3 nucleotides are TGTGCCTGCAGTTACTCTGACCTTCAGCCCCAGCATTTT. It specifies CACSYSDLQPQHF.

This clonotype was recorded at least ten times. The chain couples TRBV19 to TRBJ2-3, with D tentatively TRBD2 (5 bases). The CDR3 runs to 13 residues. CDR1 LNHDA and CDR2 SQIVND come from the germline V gene (reference sequence). Trimming pared 5 bases from V and 1 base from J, leaving 7 bases between. The CDR3 spells CASSEGGTDTQYF. The CDR3 region has the DNA TGTGCCAGTAGTGAGGGAGGCACAGATACGCAGTATTTT.

This clonotype has at least ten counts. DNA for the CDR3: TGTGCCAGCACCTCCGGACGAGACAATGAGCAGTTCTTC. Translation gives CASTSGRDNEQFF. The V gene is TRBV12-3 or TRBV12-4, the J gene TRBJ2-1; D unclear. The CDR3 length is 13 residues. The V end lost 7 bases, the J end lost 5 bases, and 12 bases lay between the germline ends.

A single count supports this clonotype. The chain combines TRBV28 with TRBJ1-2, with a possible D match to TRBD1 (5 bases). This CDR3 contains 12 residues. V gave up 4 bases and J gave up 6 bases, with 9 bases separating them. CDR1 is MDHEN, CDR2 SYDVKM, per germline. The CDR3 bases are TGTGCCAGCAGTTCGCGCAGGGATGGCTACACCTTC. Protein sequence: CASSSRRDGYTF.

This clonotype has a count of ten or more. The chain employs TRBV2 and TRBJ2-5; D is perhaps TRBD1 or TRBD2 (6 bases each). V lost 6 bases and J 5 bases, leaving 13 bases between the germline ends. CDR3 length equals 13 residues. The germline V gene encodes CDR1 SNHLY and CDR2 FYNNEI. DNA of the CDR3: TGTGCCAGCAGCCCCCGGGGGCTTGAGACCCAGTACTTC. Protein sequence: CASSPRGLETQYF.

This clonotype was seen repeatedly, ten times or more. The V gene is TRBV28, the J gene TRBJ2-5; tentative D call: TRBD2 (5 bases). V was trimmed by 5 bases and J by 1 base, leaving 11 bases between them. The CDR3 covers 14 residues. The germline CDR1 and CDR2 sequences are MDHEN and SYDVKM. The CDR3 region is CASSQYEGQETQYF. The CDR3 DNA sequence: TGTGCCAGCAGTCAATACGAGGGCCAAGAGACCCAGTACTTC.

There are a few counts of this clonotype. DNA of the CDR3: TGTGCCAGCAGCCCGGACAGGGTGGCTTACGGCGGAAACACCATATATTTT. As protein: CASSPDRVAYGGNTIYF. The chain couples TRBV2 to TRBJ1-3; the match to TRBD1 covers 8 bases. The V segment lost 6 bases and the J segment 4 bases; nucleotides outside the gene matches: 14. Germline CDR1 SNHLY, CDR2 FYNNEI. The CDR3 is 17 residues long.

The sample holds a few counts of this clonotype. This sequence joins TRBV28 and TRBJ1-1; no clear D gene. The CDR3 is made up of 14 amino acids. Per the germline V gene, CDR1 is MDHEN and CDR2 is SYDVKM. V was cut by 2 bases and J by 3 bases, with 10 bases left in between. The CDR3 coding sequence is TGTGCCAGCAGTTTAATCACAGCACACACTGAAGCTTTCTTT. Residues: CASSLITAHTEAFF.

This clonotype has just a few counts. The chain employs TRBV18 and TRBJ1-5; TRBD1 matches 8 bases. Germline lookup yields CDR1 KGHSH and CDR2 LQKENI. The V and J ends lost 2 bases and 6 bases, in that order; junction bases with no gene match: 3. CDR3 length: 14 amino acids. The CDR3 reads CASSPETGVQPQHF. The CDR3 region has the DNA TGTGCCAGCTCACCAGAGACAGGGGTTCAGCCCCAGCATTTT.

A few counts support this clonotype. V is TRBV19 and J is TRBJ2-2; 11 bases agree with TRBD2. The CDR3 is made up of 15 amino acids. The junction had 5 bases not matched to a gene; V was cut back by 4 bases and J by 7 bases. The germline V gene has CDR1 LNHDA and CDR2 SQIVND (reference sequence). The CDR3 coding sequence is TGTGCCAGTAGTACCCTAGCGGGAGGTGGCGGGGAGCTGTTTTTT. As protein: CASSTLAGGGGELFF.

The sample holds many counts of this clonotype. The J gene is TRBJ2-2, the V gene TRBV2; D possibly matches TRBD1 or TRBD2 (5 bases each). V lost 6 bases to trimming and J lost 2 bases, with 13 bases between them. The CDR3 is made up of 15 amino acids. The V gene's germline CDR1 is SNHLY and CDR2 FYNNEI. CDR3 in amino acids: CASRPGTGNTGELFF. CDR3 DNA: TGTGCCAGCAGACCAGGGACGGGAAACACCGGGGAGCTGTTTTTT.

This clonotype was seen repeatedly, ten times or more. The chain couples TRBV6-2 or TRBV6-3 to TRBJ2-1; a possible D gene is TRBD1 (5 bases). Germline V gene lookup returns CDR1 MNHEY and CDR2 SVGEGT. The germline V and J ends were trimmed by 3 bases and 7 bases, with 16 bases remaining between them. The CDR3 extends over 15 amino acids. CDR3 in amino acids: CASSYMTEGANEQFF. The CDR3 region has the DNA TGTGCCAGCAGTTATATGACTGAAGGGGCGAATGAGCAGTTCTTC.

This clonotype was counted only a few times. This sequence may be a read error, since a much larger clone differs from it by one base. The V call is TRBV7-2, the J call TRBJ2-1; 10 positions match TRBD2. After removal of 6 bases from V and 9 bases from J, the junction contained 11 bases not matched to a gene. Looked up from germline, CDR1 is SGHTA and CDR2 is FQGNSA. This CDR3 has 15 residues. The CDR3 DNA reads as TGTGCCAGCAGGGGTAGCGGGGGGTCACACAGTGAGCAGTTCTTC. Translating gives CASRGSGGSHSEQFF.

About this clonotype: The conserved phenylalanine or tryptophan is not found at the CDR3 terminus, so this likely reflects a read error. This sequence joins TRBV5-1 and TRBJ1-6, with 8 bases lining up with TRBD1. The CDR3 spans 16 residues. Germline lookup yields CDR1 SGHRS and CDR2 YFSETQ. V shed 1 base and J 9 bases; nucleotides not matched to a gene: 9. The CDR3 bases are TGCGCCAGCAGCTTGTCGGGACAGGCCCTGTCTTCACCCCTCCACTTG. It codes for CASSLSGQALSSPLHL.

This clonotype has ten or more counts. CDR3 nucleotide sequence: TGTGCCAGCAGCTTGGGAACTAGCGTAGATACGCAGTATTTT. Protein product: CASSLGTSVDTQYF. The rearrangement uses TRBV5-4 and TRBJ2-3, with 7 positions matching TRBD2. Germline assignment: CDR1 SGHNT and CDR2 YYREEE (reference sequence). This CDR3 is built from 14 residues. J gave up 5 bases and V 0 bases, and 3 bases lay outside the gene matches.

The chain combines TRBV12-3 or TRBV12-4 with TRBJ1-2; 7 bases align to TRBD1. The CDR3 has 12 residues. V lost 6 bases and J lost 6; bases outside the gene matches: 4. CDR3: CASSQGGHGYTF. The CDR3 DNA sequence: TGTGCCAGCAGCCAGGGGGGCCATGGCTACACCTTC.

The sample holds many counts of this clonotype. CDR3 residues: CASTPGQGAFNGYTF. CDR3 sequence (DNA): TGTGCCAGCACCCCGGGACAGGGGGCTTTCAATGGCTACACCTTC. This chain links TRBV7-2 with TRBJ1-2; TRBD1 agrees at 12 bases. Germline V gene sequence: CDR1 SGHTA, CDR2 FQGNSA. The CDR3 sequence is 15 residues long. Trimming cost V 7 bases and J 6 bases; bases outside gene matches: 9.

The chain links TRBV3-1 to TRBJ2-7; possibly TRBD1 for D (6 bases). The CDR3 totals 14 residues. V lost 3 bases and J 3 bases, leaving 12 bases between the germline ends. Germline V gene sequence: CDR1 LGHDT, CDR2 YNNKEL (reference sequence). CDR3 amino acids: CASSHQGFFYEQYF. The CDR3 nucleotides read TGTGCCAGCAGCCATCAGGGGTTCTTCTACGAGCAGTACTTC.

This clonotype was counted many times. V usage is TRBV27 and J usage is TRBJ1-1; tentative D call: TRBD1 (5 bases). There are 13 residues in the CDR3. Trimming removed 6 bases from V and 1 base from J, with 9 bases in between. Germline lookup yields CDR1 MNHEY and CDR2 SMNVEV (reference sequence). Here the CDR3 reads CASRIQGNTEAFF. CDR3 DNA: TGTGCCAGCAGGATCCAGGGGAACACTGAAGCTTTCTTT.

This chain joins TRBV28 and TRBJ2-7; 7 bases match TRBD2. The CDR3 totals 15 residues. V lost 5 bases, J lost 3 bases, and 10 bases stayed unmatched. Looked up from germline, CDR1 is MDHEN and CDR2 is SYDVKM. The CDR3 DNA is TGTGCCAGCAGTCCGGTGGGGGGAGGGAGCTACGAGCAGTACTTC. This codes for CASSPVGGGSYEQYF.

This chain's CDR3 is CASSLGAGVRTDTQYF. The CDR3, as DNA: TGTGCCAGCAGTTTAGGAGCGGGAGTTCGGACAGATACGCAGTATTTT. V usage is TRBV27 and J usage is TRBJ2-3; 8 bases are shared with TRBD2. The CDR3 totals 16 residues. Germline CDR1 reads MNHEY; CDR2 reads SMNVEV (reference sequence). V shed 2 bases, J shed 3 bases, and the junction held 7 bases outside the gene matches.

This chain uses TRBV7-9 with TRBJ2-7, with 9 bases lining up with TRBD2. Germline V CDR1 and CDR2: SEHNR, FQNEAQ (reference sequence). V lost 7 bases and J lost 0; bases outside the gene matches: 7. CDR3 size: 15 residues. CDR3 loop: CASTGRSGSSYEQYF. The CDR3 DNA reads as TGTGCCAGCACCGGCCGTAGCGGGAGCTCCTACGAGCAGTACTTC. The full variable domain, completed using reference TRBV7-9 and TRBJ2-7, is DTGVSQNPRHKITKRGQNVTFRCDPISEHNRLYWYRQTLGQGPEFLTYFQNEAQLEKSRLLSDRFSAERPKGSFSTLEIQRTEQGDSAMYLCASTGRSGSSYEQYFGPGTRLTVT.